Detailed here is one T cell receptor beta chain. This sample was taken from a study of control samples from healthy donors and cancer patients. Germline-derived CDR1 and CDR2 are SGHNT and YYREEE (reference sequence). The CDR3 runs 15 residues. The V gene end was trimmed by 4 bases and the J gene end by 4 bases; junction bases not matched to a gene: 2. Method: immunoSEQ multiplex PCR; TCRdb's copy keeps in-frame clones and lacks some. The sample carries some 250,000 clones, roughly 80% recorded once. The sample taken for sequencing was PBMCs. The sequence was collected from a woman aged 55-75 years with lung cancer. J is TRBJ2-1 and V is TRBV5-4; 13 bases are a match to TRBD2. Here the CDR3 reads CASSTLAGGYNEQFF. For the CDR3, the DNA is TGTGCCAGCAGCACACTAGCGGGGGGGTACAATGAGCAGTTCTTC.